The next 14 T cell receptor beta chains were all read from a single sample in a study of blood T cell repertoires in COVID-19. The protocol was immunoSEQ multiplex PCR, while the TCRdb copy is restricted to in-frame clones and leaves out a portion. The sample records around 480,000 clones, 88% being singletons. The material sequenced was peripheral blood. Receptors originate from a woman aged 45-60 years with COVID-19, enrolled during active disease.

This clone was seen only once. The chain is built from TRBV5-4 and TRBJ2-7, with D possibly being TRBD1 (6 bases). CDR3 length: 17 residues. Trimming took 4 bases from V and 0 from J, leaving 20 bases between them. Germline CDR1 and CDR2: SGHNT and YYREEE (reference sequence). CDR3 DNA sequence: TGTGCCAGCAGCGGATCGGACAGCCTTTCTACCTCCTACGAGCAGTACTTC. Its translation is CASSGSDSLSTSYEQYF. The whole variable domain, filled in from reference TRBV5-4 and TRBJ2-7, reads ETGVTQSPTHLIKTRGQQVTLRCSSQSGHNTVSWYQQALGQGPQFIFQYYREEENGRGNFPPRFSGLQFPNYSSELNVNALELDDSALYLCASSGSDSLSTSYEQYFGPGTRLTVT.

This chain connects TRBV3-1 (or the pseudogene TRBV3-2) to TRBJ2-1; D unclear. The germline CDR1 and CDR2 sequences are LGHDT and YNNKEL (reference sequence). Trimming left V 0 bases short and J 0 bases short, with 9 bases between. The CDR3 spans 16 residues. The chain's CDR3 is CASSQEYRSSYNEQFF. The CDR3 DNA sequence: TGTGCCAGCAGCCAAGAGTACAGAAGCTCCTACAATGAGCAGTTCTTC.

About this clone itself: Other DNA sequences from this sample encode an identical CDR3 as well. The chain joins TRBV6-5 to TRBJ1-2; D not resolved. Per the germline V gene, CDR1 is MNHEY and CDR2 is SVGAGI. The CDR3 extends over 13 amino acids. Trimming took off 2 bases at V and 2 bases at J, with 6 bases between the two ends. The CDR3 coding sequence is TGTGCCAGCAGTTACAGCTTGAACTATGGCTACACCTTC. This sequence encodes CASSYSLNYGYTF.

The gene calls are TRBV13 and TRBJ1-3, with 7 bases matching TRBD1. The germline CDR1 and CDR2 sequences are PRHDT and FYEKMQ (reference sequence). The ends lost 3 bases at V and 0 bases at J; junction bases unmatched: 5. The CDR3 consists of 16 residues. CDR3 residues: CASSFGGGSSGNTIYF. In DNA form, the CDR3 reads TGTGCCAGCAGCTTTGGAGGGGGCTCCTCTGGAAACACCATATATTTT.

The chain is built from TRBV28 and TRBJ1-3; a weak D match, TRBD1 (6 bases). The germline gives CDR1 MDHEN, CDR2 SYDVKM. Trimming stripped 6 bases from V and 4 bases from J, with 22 bases between. The CDR3 is made up of 17 amino acids. The CDR3 DNA reads TGTGCCAGCAGCAAAGGGATGCGGACAGCCTTCGGAAACACCATATATTTT. The encoded protein is CASSKGMRTAFGNTIYF.

The CDR3 DNA reads TGTGCCAGCAGTTCCTTGACAGGGACTGAAGCTTTCTTT. Translating gives CASSSLTGTEAFF. The genes are TRBV6-5 and TRBJ1-1; 7 positions agree with TRBD1. The V gene's germline CDR1 is MNHEY and CDR2 SVGAGI. V was clipped by 4 bases and J by 5 bases; unmatched bases: 4. The CDR3 spans 13 residues.

This clone came up once. This chain links TRBV7-6 with TRBJ1-1; D gene unclear. V shed 2 bases and J shed 0 bases, with 13 bases lying between them. CDR1 is SGHVS and CDR2 is FNYEAQ in the germline V gene. This CDR3 spans 16 amino acids. CDR3 in DNA: TGTGCCAGCAGCTTATCGCGGGCCAGCCTGAACACTGAAGCTTTCTTT. This codes for CASSLSRASLNTEAFF. The full variable domain, in which reference TRBV7-6 and TRBJ1-1 provide the parts outside the CDR3, is GAGVSQSPRYKVTKRGQDVALRCDPISGHVSLYWYRQALGQGPEFLTYFNYEAQQDKSGLPNDRFSAERPEGSISTLTIQRTEQRDSAMYRCASSLSRASLNTEAFFGQGTRLTVV.

The CDR3 nucleotides are TGTGCCAGCACCCGGATAGGACAGGGTGATAATTCACCCCTCCACTTT. It encodes CASTRIGQGDNSPLHF. The chain uses TRBV5-4 and TRBJ1-6; 8 bases match TRBD1. Germline CDR1 and CDR2: SGHNT and YYREEE (reference sequence). V lost 6 bases, J lost 5 bases, and 10 bases stayed unmatched. This CDR3 spans 16 amino acids.

V gene TRBV19 combines with J gene TRBJ1-2, with 7 bases lining up with TRBD1. The CDR3 length is 12 residues. V shed 5 bases, J shed 13 bases, and the junction held 10 bases outside the gene matches. The germline gives CDR1 LNHDA, CDR2 SQIVND (reference sequence). The CDR3 reads CASSLGQVGLTF. DNA for the CDR3: TGTGCCAGTAGTCTCGGACAGGTGGGCCTCACCTTC.

The rearrangement links TRBV9 to TRBJ2-7; D gene unclear. Germline V CDR1 and CDR2: SGDLS, YYNGEE. V lost 0 bases to trimming and J lost 3 bases, with 7 bases between them. This CDR3 is 13 amino acids long. The CDR3 here is CASSVDGDYEQYF. CDR3 coding DNA: TGTGCCAGCAGCGTAGACGGAGACTACGAGCAGTACTTC.

The chain is built from TRBV6-5 and TRBJ1-3; 9 bases line up with TRBD1. CDR3 length: 14 residues. Per germline, CDR1 MNHEY and CDR2 SVGAGI. Trimming took 2 bases from V and 8 from J; bases not matched to a gene: 4. CDR3 residues: CASSYGTGKDTIYF. The CDR3 DNA reads as TGTGCCAGCAGTTACGGGACAGGGAAGGACACCATATATTTT.

As DNA, the CDR3 is TGTGCCAGCAAGGACACTAGCAATCAGCCCCAGCATTTT. It codes for CASKDTSNQPQHF. V usage is TRBV6-5 and J usage is TRBJ1-5; D is possibly TRBD1 (5 bases). With 7 bases removed from V and 0 bases from J, the gap between germline ends came to 7 bases. Germline-derived CDR1 and CDR2 are MNHEY and SVGAGI. This CDR3 spans 13 amino acids.

The chain joins TRBV2 to TRBJ1-1; no clear D. Trimming cost V 6 bases and J 2 bases, with 10 bases left between them. The CDR3 has 13 amino acids. Germline assignment: CDR1 SNHLY and CDR2 FYNNEI. The CDR3 protein is CASSVGLNTEAFF. As DNA, the CDR3 is TGTGCCAGCAGCGTGGGCCTTAACACTGAAGCTTTCTTT.

This sequence joins TRBV5-1 and TRBJ1-3; a possible D gene is TRBD1 (5 bases). The CDR3 has 14 residues. The germline gives CDR1 SGHRS, CDR2 YFSETQ. The V gene lost 2 bases and the J gene lost 8 bases, with 14 bases spanning the gap. CDR3 nucleotides: TGCGCCAGCAGCTTTGGGGCAGGGCCGGACACCATATATTTT. The encoded protein is CASSFGAGPDTIYF.